This TCR beta chain was recorded in a study of T cells in Graves' hyperthyroidism and ophthalmopathy (dated by TCRdb to between 2018 and 2020). About the study as a whole: Peripheral blood samples were taken at the time of initial diagnosis, prior to any treatment. A discovery cohort of 95 to 100 patients, roughly 45 with Graves' ophthalmopathy and roughly 59 with stable Graves' hyperthyroidism, was used to find distinguishing TCR V-J signatures. Prospective prediction of ophthalmopathy was tested in an independent validation cohort of some 20 hyperthyroidism patients and approximately 17 patients who later progressed to ophthalmopathy. For training and testing, the approximately 92 patients in the discovery cohort were randomly divided in a 7:3 ratio. The study also compared thyroid tissue and blood T-cell repertoires from about six Graves' hyperthyroidism patients. After sampling, hyperthyroidism patients received methimazole starting at 30 mg daily, and ophthalmopathy patients received high-dose intravenous methylprednisolone. The paper describes TCR Vbeta CDR3 sequencing of 130 to 150 peripheral blood samples, made up of 43 ophthalmopathy patients, more than 70 hyperthyroidism patients and 17 progressor patients. What the work shows at the level of the full study, not this receptor alone: Sample size was not statistically predetermined, and blinding of investigators to group allocation was not performed. During validation, the model predicted progression to ophthalmopathy a median of around 7 months ahead of onset, with around 71% sensitivity and 72% to 80% specificity. Ophthalmopathy was separated from stable hyperthyroidism by a 13 V-J signature model, with about 88% sensitivity and approximately 84% specificity obtained in cross-validation and 80%/75% obtained in testing. Most expanded thyroid clonotypes (frequency above 0.001) were also detected in blood, suggesting blood repertoires may reflect thyroid immune responses.

As concerns this clonotype: Its antigen is currently not known. Base-call qualities are not available, and no considerably larger clone is one nucleotide away.

The germline V gene (reference sequence) gives CDR1 as LGHDT and CDR2 as YNNKEL. V loses 1 base of germline sequence and J loses 2 bases, and the interval between the two ends is 15 bases. Taken from cysteine to phenylalanine, the CDR3 has 16 residues. The retained sequence is limited to the CDR3, 48 bases, with the frame set at the first base. Amplification of TCR beta CDR3 regions was carried out from RNA transcripts. For the first round of RT-PCR on the TCR CDR3, the HTBI primer set was used together with the Qiagen OneStep RT-PCR kit. Libraries were constructed in a second round of multiplex PCR, after which size selection and purification were performed. The libraries were sequenced on an Illumina HiSeq2000 using paired-end 100 bp reads. The source study handled its data this way. SOAPnuke was used to process the raw data, removing reads that contained adapters or uncalled bases, had a mean Phred below 15, or lacked an exact match to the constant primer or identifier. High-quality paired reads were merged using COPE v1.2.5, and each unique nucleotide sequence was defined as a clonotype. MiTCR v1.1 was used to align the clonotypes against IMGT TRBV, TRBD and TRBJ reference segments. Only V-J combinations with frequency above 0.0001, covering roughly 99% of repertoires, were analysed. The TCS score was defined as F50 (clonal expansion) divided by E x V (chaos), with BLOSUM62-based TCRdist calculated between CDR3 peptides within each V-J. Welch's t-statistics and random forest reduced roughly 540 V-J features to some 14, which were used in a naive Bayes classifier (R e1071). The raw public data were reprocessed by TCRdb itself: fastp quality trimming at Q25, MiXCR clonotype calling, in-frame beta chains only. Rows with a matching CDR3 protein are joined into one entry that keeps the most common DNA and genes. TCRdb assigned the V and J calls; the authors' analysis was not used. The sample table contains approximately 720,000 distinct CDR3 sequences; only one count was recorded for over 15% of them. The ten largest make up approximately 15% of the sample.

The hyperthyroidism patients were between 18 and 65 years old and newly diagnosed, with a disease duration of less than 2 months. Patients with uncontrolled infections, other autoimmune diseases, pregnancy or lactation were excluded. Clinical symptoms, serum thyroxine and TRAb, thyroid ultrasound, and orbital computed tomography formed the basis for the diagnoses. Blood from progressor patients was collected at the time of first diagnosis with hyperthyroidism, before any ophthalmopathy symptoms had appeared. Ficoll-Paque density gradient centrifugation was used to isolate PBMCs from approximately 11 ml of fresh peripheral blood. Progressor patients were first diagnosed with Graves' hyperthyroidism and then developed ophthalmopathy during follow-up. Total RNA was extracted using Trizol reagent, and RNA quality was assessed on an Agilent 2100 Bioanalyzer.

The TCR originated in a woman between 50 and 59 years old with Graves' hyperthyroidism that later progressed to Graves' ophthalmopathy. The chain is assembled from TRBV3-1 and TRBJ2-7; the D region possibly corresponds to TRBD1 (7 bases align). Specimen: blood. The CDR3 in this case is CASSQGRGRSAYEQYF. The DNA is as follows: TGTGCCAGCAGCCAAGGGAGGGGGCGTTCGGCCTACGAGCAGTACTTC.